This entry describes one TCR beta chain. The antigen remains undetermined. The CDR3 is made up of 15 amino acids. V was clipped by 3 bases and J by 0 bases, with 12 bases between them. Germline CDR1 is KGHSH and CDR2 is LQKENI. In the study's own analysis: ImmunoSEQ yielded junction-only sequences lacking quality scores, so filtering differed. The data were produced by immunoSEQ multiplex PCR, yet TCRdb's version contains in-frame clones alone and is incomplete. The V and J calls and clone size are taken from that table; D and trimming were inferred from the DNA. The table includes around 2.3 million clones, around 95% detected once. These data are taken from a study of shared clonotypes between healthy human individuals. Findings and caveats of the study: Relative to memory subsets, naive subsets generally showed larger estimated richness.

The chain links TRBV18 to TRBJ2-7; tentatively, D is TRBD2 (6 bases). The sample consisted of naive CD4+ T cells sorted from blood. Regarding subset: CD45RA+ positively selected. The source is a man younger than 30 in good health. The CDR3 region has the DNA TGTGCCAGCTCACCTCGTTCTAGCGACTCCTACGAGCAGTACTTC. Protein: CASSPRSSDSYEQYF.